This T cell receptor (beta chain) was profiled in a study of CD8 T cells in ankylosing spondylitis. General study findings and limits: Researchers report that disease-linked clones proved CD8+ and relatively rare in peripheral blood. A motif of 7 or 8 highly homologous TCR beta variants was seen as apparently characteristic of ankylosing spondylitis blood. Significantly higher representation of disease-linked clones was reported for matched ankylosing spondylitis synovial fluid.

Quantitative barcoded 5'-RACE was used to prepare TCR beta libraries. TCRdb used MiXCR to reprocess the 5' RACE reads, holding one entry per CDR3 protein. The sample records about 350,000 distinct CDR3 sequences, roughly 22% being singletons. Points on this clonotype: What it binds is not known.

This CDR3 comprises 13 residues. The ends were cut back, 5 bases at V and 5 bases at J, with 12 bases in the middle. This chain links TRBV12-3 or TRBV12-4 with TRBJ1-2; D ambiguous. The receptor comes from a male donor with ankylosing spondylitis or in good health (not recorded which). Sample: blood, either unsorted or a sorted T cell fraction (not recorded which). Written as DNA, the CDR3 is TGTGCCAGCAGTCCCCCAGGTCTTTATGGCTACACCTTC. Encoded protein: CASSPPGLYGYTF.